This T cell receptor beta chain was captured in a study of monozygotic twins with inflammatory bowel disease. Overall study results and limits: Those with IBD had lower TCRbeta diversity (inverse Simpson) than their healthy co-twins did. Among IBD patients, fewer clonotypes were shared with others than among healthy twins, especially with disease activity.

In the case of this clonotype: Its antigen remains unknown.

Template switching incorporated UMIs with a 6-nucleotide sample barcode. TCRdb reprocessed the 5' RACE reads and keeps a single row for each CDR3 protein, giving no DNA. The sample has 310,000 or so distinct CDR3 sequences. This CDR3 comprises 15 residues. Germline V gene sequence: CDR1 LGHNA, CDR2 YNFKEQ. The blood volume drawn from each donor was more than 2 ml. The J gene is TRBJ1-1, the V gene TRBV4-2. The receptor was isolated from a human donor with ulcerative colitis or Crohn's disease, or a healthy co-twin of an affected twin (not recorded which). The sample was blood. The CDR3 loop is CASSQDRFGSAEAFF.